What follows are 5 T cell receptor beta chains derived from one specimen sequenced in a study of beta chain features in type 1 diabetes. cDNA synthesis used the whole RNA isolate, giving expressed TCRB sequences. The table came from immunoSEQ multiplex PCR; TCRdb's copy has only in-frame clones and leaves some out. The sample has 250,000 to 300,000 clones; about 8% are singletons. The sample was central memory CD4+ T cells from blood. Receptor source: a woman younger than 35 in good health.

Of note for this clone: Sequence at one end of the junction differs from germline and may be a read error. The rearrangement joins TRBV4-1 to TRBJ2-7; possibly TRBD2 for D (5 bases). Germline lookup yields CDR1 MGHRA and CDR2 YSYEKL. The CDR3 sequence is 16 residues long. The CDR3 here is CASSQVPPPSSSEQYF. As DNA, the CDR3 is TGTGCCAGCAGCCAAGTGCCGCCCCCATCTAGCTCCGAGCAGTACTTC.

The V call is TRBV14, the J call TRBJ2-1; 8 bases map to TRBD1. The germline V gene has CDR1 SGHDN and CDR2 FVKESK. The CDR3 runs to 15 residues. Trimming removed 6 bases from V and 1 base from J; junction bases left unmatched: 5. The CDR3 spells CASRRTGKSYNEQFF. The CDR3 nucleotides read TGTGCCAGCAGACGGACAGGGAAATCCTACAATGAGCAGTTCTTC.

In its sample, this clone was seen a few times. The V and J genes are TRBV7-9 and TRBJ2-1; no definite D call. With 5 bases removed from V and 0 bases from J, the gap between germline ends came to 17 bases. Germline-derived CDR1 and CDR2 are SEHNR and FQNEAQ (reference sequence). The CDR3 has 17 residues. The CDR3 spells CASSPLGWKSSYNEQFF. Here the CDR3 DNA reads TGTGCCAGCAGCCCCCTTGGGTGGAAGAGCTCCTACAATGAGCAGTTCTTC.

This clone was seen only once. The chain is built from TRBV7-6 and TRBJ2-7; 7 nucleotides agree with TRBD2. Trimming removed 6 bases from V and 1 base from J; junction bases left unmatched: 9. The CDR3 sequence is 15 residues long. CDR1 is SGHVS, CDR2 FNYEAQ, per germline. In DNA form, the CDR3 reads TGTGCCAGCAGAGGAGGGACGGGAGGTTCCTACGAGCAGTACTTC. Its protein product is CASRGGTGGSYEQYF.

The chain links TRBV27 to TRBJ1-4; the match to TRBD1 covers 8 bases. From germline, CDR1 is MNHEY and CDR2 SMNVEV (reference sequence). V gave up 6 bases and J gave up 7 bases; unmatched junction bases: 13. This CDR3 spans 16 amino acids. This CDR3 is CASRPPNRGRSEKLFF. The CDR3 DNA follows: TGTGCCAGCAGACCCCCGAACAGGGGGAGGAGTGAAAAACTGTTTTTT.